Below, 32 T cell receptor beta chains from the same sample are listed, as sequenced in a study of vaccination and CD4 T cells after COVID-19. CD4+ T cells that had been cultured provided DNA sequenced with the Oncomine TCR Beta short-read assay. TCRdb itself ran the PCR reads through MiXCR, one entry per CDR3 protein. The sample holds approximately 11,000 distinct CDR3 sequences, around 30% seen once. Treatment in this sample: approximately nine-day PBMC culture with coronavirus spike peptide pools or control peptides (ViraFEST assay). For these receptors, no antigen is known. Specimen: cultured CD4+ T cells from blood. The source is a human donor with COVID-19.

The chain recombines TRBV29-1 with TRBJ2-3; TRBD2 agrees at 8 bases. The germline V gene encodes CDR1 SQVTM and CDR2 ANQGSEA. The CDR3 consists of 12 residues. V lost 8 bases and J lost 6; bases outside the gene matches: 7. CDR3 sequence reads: CSLRGGHDTQYF. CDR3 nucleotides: TGCAGCTTACGGGGGGGCCACGATACGCAGTATTTT.

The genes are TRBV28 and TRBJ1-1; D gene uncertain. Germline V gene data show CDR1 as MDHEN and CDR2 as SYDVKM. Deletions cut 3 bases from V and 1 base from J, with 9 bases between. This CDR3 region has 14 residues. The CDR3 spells CASSLVGQNTEAFF. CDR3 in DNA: TGTGCCAGCAGTTTGGTTGGGCAGAACACTGAAGCTTTCTTT. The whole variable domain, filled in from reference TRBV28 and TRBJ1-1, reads DVKVTQSSRYLVKRTGEKVFLECVQDMDHENMFWYRQDPGLGLRLIYFSYDVKMKEKGDIPEGYSVSREKKERFSLILESASTNQTSMYLCASSLVGQNTEAFFGQGTRLTVV.

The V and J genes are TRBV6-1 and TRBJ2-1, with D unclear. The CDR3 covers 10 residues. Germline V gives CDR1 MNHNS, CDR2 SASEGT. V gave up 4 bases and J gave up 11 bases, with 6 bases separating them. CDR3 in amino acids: CASSGPKQFF. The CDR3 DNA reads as TGTGCCAGCAGTGGGCCAAAGCAGTTCTTC.

Here the CDR3 reads CASSLSGGGDTQYF. The CDR3, as DNA: TGTGCCAGCAGCTTATCGGGGGGAGGAGATACGCAGTATTTT. This chain connects TRBV7-2 to TRBJ2-3; 7 bases agree with TRBD2. V shed 2 bases, J shed 5 bases, and the junction held 4 bases outside the gene matches. The V gene's germline CDR1 is SGHTA and CDR2 FQGNSA. The CDR3 runs to 14 residues.

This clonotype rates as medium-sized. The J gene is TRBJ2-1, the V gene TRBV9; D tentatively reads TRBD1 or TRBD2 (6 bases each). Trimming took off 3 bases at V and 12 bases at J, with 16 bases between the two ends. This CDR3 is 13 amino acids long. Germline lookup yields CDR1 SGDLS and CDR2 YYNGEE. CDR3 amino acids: CASSAGGGPAQFF. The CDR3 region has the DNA TGTGCCAGCAGCGCAGGAGGGGGGCCAGCGCAGTTCTTC.

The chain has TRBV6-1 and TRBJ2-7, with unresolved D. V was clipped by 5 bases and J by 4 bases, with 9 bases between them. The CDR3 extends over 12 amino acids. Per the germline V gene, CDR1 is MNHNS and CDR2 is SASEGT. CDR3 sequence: CASSIGPYEQYF. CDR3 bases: TGTGCCAGCAGTATCGGGCCTTACGAGCAGTACTTC.

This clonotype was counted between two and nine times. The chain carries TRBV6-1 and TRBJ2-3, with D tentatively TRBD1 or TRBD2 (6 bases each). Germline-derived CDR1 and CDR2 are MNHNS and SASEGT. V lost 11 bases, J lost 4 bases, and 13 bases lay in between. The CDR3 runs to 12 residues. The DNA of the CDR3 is TGTGCCGCTGAGGGGGGTTCAGATACGCAGTATTTT. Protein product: CAAEGGSDTQYF.

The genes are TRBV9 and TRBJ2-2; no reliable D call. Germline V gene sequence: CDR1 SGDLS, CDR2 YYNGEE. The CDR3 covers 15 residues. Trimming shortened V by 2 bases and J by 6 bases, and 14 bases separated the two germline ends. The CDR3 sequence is CASSVRAPFPGELFF. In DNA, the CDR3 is TGTGCCAGCAGCGTCCGGGCCCCCTTCCCCGGGGAGCTGTTTTTT.

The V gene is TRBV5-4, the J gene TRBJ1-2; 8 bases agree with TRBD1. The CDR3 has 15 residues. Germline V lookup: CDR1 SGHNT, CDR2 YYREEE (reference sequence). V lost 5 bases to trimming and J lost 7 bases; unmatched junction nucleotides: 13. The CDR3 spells CASSYWTGTMGGYTF. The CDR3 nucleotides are TGTGCCAGCAGTTACTGGACAGGGACAATGGGTGGCTACACCTTC. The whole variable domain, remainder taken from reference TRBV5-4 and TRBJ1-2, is ETGVTQSPTHLIKTRGQQVTLRCSSQSGHNTVSWYQQALGQGPQFIFQYYREEENGRGNFPPRFSGLQFPNYSSELNVNALELDDSALYLCASSYWTGTMGGYTFGSGTRLTVV.

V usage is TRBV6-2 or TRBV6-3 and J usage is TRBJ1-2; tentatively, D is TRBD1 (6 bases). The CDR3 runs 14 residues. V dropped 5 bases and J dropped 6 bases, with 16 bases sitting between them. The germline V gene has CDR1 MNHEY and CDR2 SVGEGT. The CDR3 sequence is CASSGGWTDNGYTF. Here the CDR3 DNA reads TGTGCCAGCAGTGGTGGATGGACAGATAATGGCTACACCTTC.

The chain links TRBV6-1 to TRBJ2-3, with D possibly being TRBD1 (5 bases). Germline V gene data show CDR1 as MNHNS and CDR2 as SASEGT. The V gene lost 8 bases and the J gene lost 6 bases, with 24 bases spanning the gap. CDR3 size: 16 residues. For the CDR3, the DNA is TGTGCCAGCTCAACGCAGGGCCAGCACGGCAGGGATACGCAGTATTTT. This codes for CASSTQGQHGRDTQYF.

CDR3 sequence (DNA): TGCAGTGCGAGACCTACCGGGTCTACAGCTTACGAGCAGTACTTC. Its protein product is CSARPTGSTAYEQYF. The chain joins TRBV20-1 to TRBJ2-7; D is unclear. The germline CDR1 and CDR2 sequences are DFQATT and SNEGSKA (reference sequence). The CDR3 is 15 residues long. V dropped 6 bases and J dropped 4 bases, with 22 bases sitting between them.

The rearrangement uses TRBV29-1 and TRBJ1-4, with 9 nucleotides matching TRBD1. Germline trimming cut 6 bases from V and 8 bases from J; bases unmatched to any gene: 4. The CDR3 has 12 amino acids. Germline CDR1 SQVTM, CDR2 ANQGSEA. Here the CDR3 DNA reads TGCAGCGTCAGACAGGGGGGAGAAAAACTGTTTTTT. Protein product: CSVRQGGEKLFF.

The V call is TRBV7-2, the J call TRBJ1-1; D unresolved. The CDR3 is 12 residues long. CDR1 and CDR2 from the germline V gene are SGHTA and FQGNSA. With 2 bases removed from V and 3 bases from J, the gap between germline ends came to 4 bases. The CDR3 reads CASSLLYTEAFF. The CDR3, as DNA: TGTGCCAGCAGCTTACTTTACACTGAAGCTTTCTTT.

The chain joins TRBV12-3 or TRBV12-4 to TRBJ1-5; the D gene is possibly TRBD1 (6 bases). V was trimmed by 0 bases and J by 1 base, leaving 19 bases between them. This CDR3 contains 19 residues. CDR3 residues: CASSLARPVGGKSNQPQHF. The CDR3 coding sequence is TGTGCCAGCAGTTTAGCGCGCCCCGTAGGGGGGAAAAGCAATCAGCCCCAGCATTTT.

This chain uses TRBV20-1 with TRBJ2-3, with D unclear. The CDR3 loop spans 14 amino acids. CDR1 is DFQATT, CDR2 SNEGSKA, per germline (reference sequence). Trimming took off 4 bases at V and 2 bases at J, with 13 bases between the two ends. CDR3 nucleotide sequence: TGCAGTGCTACGGAGCGCCCTTTCACAGATACGCAGTATTTT. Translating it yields CSATERPFTDTQYF.

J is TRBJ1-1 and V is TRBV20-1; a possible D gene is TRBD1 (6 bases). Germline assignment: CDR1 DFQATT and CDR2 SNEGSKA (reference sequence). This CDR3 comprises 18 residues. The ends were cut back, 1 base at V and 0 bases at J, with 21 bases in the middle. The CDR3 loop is CSARGNQGQRNMNTEAFF. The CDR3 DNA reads TGCAGTGCTAGAGGTAATCAGGGGCAGAGAAACATGAACACTGAAGCTTTCTTT.

The CDR3 loop is CASSLGGAPAKETQYF. Written as DNA, the CDR3 is TGTGCCAGCAGCTTAGGTGGGGCTCCTGCCAAGGAGACCCAGTACTTC. This rearrangement joins TRBV11-3 to TRBJ2-5, with D maybe TRBD1 (5 bases). Germline lookup yields CDR1 SGHNT and CDR2 YENEEA. The CDR3 contains 16 residues. Trimming left V 1 base short and J 5 bases short, with 17 bases between.

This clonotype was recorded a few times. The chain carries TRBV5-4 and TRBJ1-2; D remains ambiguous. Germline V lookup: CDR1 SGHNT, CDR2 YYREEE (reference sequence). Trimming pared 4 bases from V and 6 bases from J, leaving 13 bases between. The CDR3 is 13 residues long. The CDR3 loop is CASSPGRSNGYTF. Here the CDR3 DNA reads TGTGCCAGCAGCCCCGGACGGAGCAATGGCTACACCTTC.

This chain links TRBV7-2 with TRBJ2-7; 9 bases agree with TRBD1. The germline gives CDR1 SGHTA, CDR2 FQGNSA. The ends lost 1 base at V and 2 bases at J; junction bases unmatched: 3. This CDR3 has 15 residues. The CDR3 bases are TGTGCCAGCAGCTTAGAGACAGGGGGTACCTACGAGCAGTACTTC. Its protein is CASSLETGGTYEQYF.

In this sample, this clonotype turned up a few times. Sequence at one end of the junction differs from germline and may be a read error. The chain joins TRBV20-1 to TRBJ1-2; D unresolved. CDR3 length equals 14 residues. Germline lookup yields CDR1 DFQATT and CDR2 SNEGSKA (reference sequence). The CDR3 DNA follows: TGCAGTGCCAGAGACGAAGGCGGTAACTATGGCTACACCTTC. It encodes CSARDEGGNYGYTF.

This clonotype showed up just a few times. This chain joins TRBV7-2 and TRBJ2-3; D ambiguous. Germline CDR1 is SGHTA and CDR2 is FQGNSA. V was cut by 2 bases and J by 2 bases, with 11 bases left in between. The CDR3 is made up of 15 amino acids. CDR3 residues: CASSLKRALTDTQYF. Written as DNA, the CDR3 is TGTGCCAGCAGCTTAAAACGGGCCCTCACAGATACGCAGTATTTT.

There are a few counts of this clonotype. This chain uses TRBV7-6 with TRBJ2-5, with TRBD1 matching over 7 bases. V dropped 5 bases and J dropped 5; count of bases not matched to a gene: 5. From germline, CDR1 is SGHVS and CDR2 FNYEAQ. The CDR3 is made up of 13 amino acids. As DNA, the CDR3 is TGTGCCAGCAGCCCCGACAGGGTTGAGACCCAGTACTTC. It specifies CASSPDRVETQYF. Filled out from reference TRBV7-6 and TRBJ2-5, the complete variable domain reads GAGVSQSPRYKVTKRGQDVALRCDPISGHVSLYWYRQALGQGPEFLTYFNYEAQQDKSGLPNDRFSAERPEGSISTLTIQRTEQRDSAMYRCASSPDRVETQYFGPGTRLLVL.

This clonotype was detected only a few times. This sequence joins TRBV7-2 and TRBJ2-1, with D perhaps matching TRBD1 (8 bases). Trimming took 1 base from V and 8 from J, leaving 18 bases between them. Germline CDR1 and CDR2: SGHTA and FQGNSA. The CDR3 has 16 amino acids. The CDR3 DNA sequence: TGTGCCAGCAGCTTAGGGACAGGGAGGGGTTTAGATGAGCAGTTCTTC. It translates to CASSLGTGRGLDEQFF.

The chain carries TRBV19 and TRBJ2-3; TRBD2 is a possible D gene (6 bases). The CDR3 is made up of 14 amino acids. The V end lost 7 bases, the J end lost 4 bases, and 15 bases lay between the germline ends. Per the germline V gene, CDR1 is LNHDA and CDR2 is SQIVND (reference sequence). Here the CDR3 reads CASMSAGRPDTQYF. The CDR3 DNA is TGTGCCAGTATGTCCGCGGGGAGACCAGATACGCAGTATTTT.

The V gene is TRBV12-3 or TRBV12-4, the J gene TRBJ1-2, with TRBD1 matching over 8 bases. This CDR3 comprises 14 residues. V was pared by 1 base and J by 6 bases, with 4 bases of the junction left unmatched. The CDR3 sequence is CASSLGTGRNGYTF. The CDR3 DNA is TGTGCCAGCAGTTTAGGGACAGGGAGGAATGGCTACACCTTC.

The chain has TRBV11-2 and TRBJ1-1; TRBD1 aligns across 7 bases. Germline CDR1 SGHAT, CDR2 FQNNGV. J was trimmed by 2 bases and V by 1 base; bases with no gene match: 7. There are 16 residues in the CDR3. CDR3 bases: TGTGCCAGCAGCTTAGGCGGACAGGTTCCCAACACTGAAGCTTTCTTT. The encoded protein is CASSLGGQVPNTEAFF.

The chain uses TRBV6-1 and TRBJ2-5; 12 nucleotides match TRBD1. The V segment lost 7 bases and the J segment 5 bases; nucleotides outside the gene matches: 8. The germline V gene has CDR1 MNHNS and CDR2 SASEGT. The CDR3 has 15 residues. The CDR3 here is CASTTGQGAKETQYF. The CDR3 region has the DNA TGTGCCAGCACCACGGGACAGGGGGCCAAGGAGACCCAGTACTTC.

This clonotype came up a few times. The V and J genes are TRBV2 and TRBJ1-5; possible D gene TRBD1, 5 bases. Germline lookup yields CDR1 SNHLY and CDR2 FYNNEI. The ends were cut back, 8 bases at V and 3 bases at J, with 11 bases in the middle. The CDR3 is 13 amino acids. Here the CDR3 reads CASVRQLNQPQHF. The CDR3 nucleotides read TGTGCCAGCGTACGACAGCTCAATCAGCCCCAGCATTTT.

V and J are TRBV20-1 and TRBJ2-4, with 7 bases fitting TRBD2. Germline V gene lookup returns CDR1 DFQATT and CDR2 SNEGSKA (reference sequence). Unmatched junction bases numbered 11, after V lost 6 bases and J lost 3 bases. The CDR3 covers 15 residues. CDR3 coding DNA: TGCAGTGCCCCCCCGACCCCGGGGGGCAAAAACATTCAGTACTTC. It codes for CSAPPTPGGKNIQYF.

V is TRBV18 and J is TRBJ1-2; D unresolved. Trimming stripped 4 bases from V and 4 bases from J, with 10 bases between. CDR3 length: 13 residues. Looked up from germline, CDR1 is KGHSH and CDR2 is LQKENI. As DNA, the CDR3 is TGTGCCAGCTCACGGTCCGACACCTATGGCTACACCTTC. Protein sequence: CASSRSDTYGYTF.

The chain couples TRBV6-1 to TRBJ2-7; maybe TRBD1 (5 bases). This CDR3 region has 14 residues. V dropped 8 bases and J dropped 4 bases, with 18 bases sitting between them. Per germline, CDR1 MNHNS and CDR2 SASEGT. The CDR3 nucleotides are TGTGCCAGCGGCCAAGGGGCCGGCTGGTACGAGCAGTACTTC. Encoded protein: CASGQGAGWYEQYF.